The source of this TCR beta chain is a study of blood T cell repertoires in COVID-19. About the research overall: Acute and convalescent COVID-19 specimens originated in the United States, Italy and Spain. From T cells, B-cell-depleted T cells, or PBMCs came the material, which was cDNA or gDNA.

The CDR3 covers 13 residues. CDR1 and CDR2 (germline): GTSNPN, SVGIG (reference sequence). The germline V and J ends were trimmed by 5 bases and 8 bases, with 16 bases remaining between them. How the authors handled the data: Cell counts per sample came from amplifying reference gene primers. This table comes from immunoSEQ multiplex PCR, and its TCRdb copy is limited to in-frame clones, with some not included. V and J calls and clone size follow that table, whereas D and trimming were derived from the DNA. The table records some 250,000 clones, roughly 86% of them present only once. The chain recombines TRBV30 with TRBJ2-1; D perhaps matches TRBD1 (5 bases). This sequence was found in a woman in her twenties or thirties with acute or convalescent COVID-19. Sequenced: peripheral blood. The CDR3 here is CAWSSRVADEQFF. The CDR3 DNA reads TGTGCCTGGTCAAGCAGGGTTGCTGATGAGCAGTTCTTC.